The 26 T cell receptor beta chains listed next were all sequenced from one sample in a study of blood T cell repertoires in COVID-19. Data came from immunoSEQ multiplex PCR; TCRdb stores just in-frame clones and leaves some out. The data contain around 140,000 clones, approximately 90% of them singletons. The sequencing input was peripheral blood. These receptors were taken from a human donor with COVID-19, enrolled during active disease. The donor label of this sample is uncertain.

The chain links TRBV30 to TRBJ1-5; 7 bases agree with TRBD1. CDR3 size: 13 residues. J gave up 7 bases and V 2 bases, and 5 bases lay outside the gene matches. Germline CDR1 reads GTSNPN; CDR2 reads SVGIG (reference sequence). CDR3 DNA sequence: TGTGCCTGGAGTCAGGGGGGAAGCCAGCCCCAGCATTTT. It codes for CAWSQGGSQPQHF.

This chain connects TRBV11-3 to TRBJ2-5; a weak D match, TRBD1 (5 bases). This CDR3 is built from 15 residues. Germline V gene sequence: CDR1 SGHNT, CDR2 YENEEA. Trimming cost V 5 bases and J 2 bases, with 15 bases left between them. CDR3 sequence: CASSTFETDQETQYF. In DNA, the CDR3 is TGTGCCAGCAGCACATTTGAGACAGATCAAGAGACCCAGTACTTC. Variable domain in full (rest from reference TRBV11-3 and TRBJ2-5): EAGVVQSPRYKIIEKKQPVAFWCNPISGHNTLYWYLQNLGQGPELLIRYENEEAVDDSQLPKDRFSAERLKGVDSTLKIQPAELGDSAVYLCASSTFETDQETQYFGPGTRLLVL.

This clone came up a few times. As DNA, the CDR3 is TGTGCCAGCAGCTTGGCAGGTCAGCCCCAGCATTTT. It translates to CASSLAGQPQHF. V gene TRBV5-6 combines with J gene TRBJ1-5; D is unclear. V lost 0 bases and J lost 6, with 4 bases in between. Germline CDR1 reads SGHDT; CDR2 reads YYEEEE. The CDR3 contains 12 residues.

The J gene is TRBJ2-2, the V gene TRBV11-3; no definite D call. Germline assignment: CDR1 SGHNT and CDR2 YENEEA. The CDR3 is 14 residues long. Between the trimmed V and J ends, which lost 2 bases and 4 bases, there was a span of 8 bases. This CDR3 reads CASSLISRTGELFF. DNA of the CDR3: TGTGCCAGCAGCTTAATATCCCGCACCGGGGAGCTGTTTTTT. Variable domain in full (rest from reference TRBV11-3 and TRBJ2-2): EAGVVQSPRYKIIEKKQPVAFWCNPISGHNTLYWYLQNLGQGPELLIRYENEEAVDDSQLPKDRFSAERLKGVDSTLKIQPAELGDSAVYLCASSLISRTGELFFGEGSRLTVL.

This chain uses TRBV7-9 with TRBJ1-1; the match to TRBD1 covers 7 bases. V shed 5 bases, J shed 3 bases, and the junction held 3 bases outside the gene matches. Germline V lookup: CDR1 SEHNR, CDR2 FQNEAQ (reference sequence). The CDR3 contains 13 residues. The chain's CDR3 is CASSLQGYTEAFF. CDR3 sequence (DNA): TGTGCCAGCAGCCTACAGGGGTACACTGAAGCTTTCTTT.

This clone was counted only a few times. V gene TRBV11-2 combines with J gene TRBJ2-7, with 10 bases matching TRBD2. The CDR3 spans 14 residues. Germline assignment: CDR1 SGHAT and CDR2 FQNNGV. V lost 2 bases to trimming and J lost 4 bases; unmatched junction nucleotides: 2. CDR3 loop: CASSLTSGMYEQYF. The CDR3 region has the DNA TGTGCCAGCAGCTTAACTAGCGGGATGTACGAGCAGTACTTC.

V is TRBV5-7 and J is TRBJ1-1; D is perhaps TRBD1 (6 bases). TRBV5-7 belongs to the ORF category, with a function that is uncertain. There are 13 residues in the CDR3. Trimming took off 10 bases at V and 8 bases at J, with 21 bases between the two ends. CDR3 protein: CAQENLGGREAFF. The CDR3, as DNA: TGTGCCCAAGAAAACCTAGGGGGACGAGAAGCTTTCTTT.

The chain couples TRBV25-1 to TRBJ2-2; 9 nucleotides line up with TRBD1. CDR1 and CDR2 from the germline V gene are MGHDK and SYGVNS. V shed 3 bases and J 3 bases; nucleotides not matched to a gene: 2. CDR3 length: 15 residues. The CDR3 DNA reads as TGTGCCAGCAGTGATACAGGGGGCTACACCGGGGAGCTGTTTTTT. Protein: CASSDTGGYTGELFF.

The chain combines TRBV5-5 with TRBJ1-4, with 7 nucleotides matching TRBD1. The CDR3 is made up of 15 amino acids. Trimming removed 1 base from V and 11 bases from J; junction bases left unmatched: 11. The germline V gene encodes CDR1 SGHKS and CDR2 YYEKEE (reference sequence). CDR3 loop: CASSLKTGLERKLFF. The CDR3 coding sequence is TGTGCCAGCAGCTTGAAGACAGGGCTAGAGCGTAAACTGTTTTTT.

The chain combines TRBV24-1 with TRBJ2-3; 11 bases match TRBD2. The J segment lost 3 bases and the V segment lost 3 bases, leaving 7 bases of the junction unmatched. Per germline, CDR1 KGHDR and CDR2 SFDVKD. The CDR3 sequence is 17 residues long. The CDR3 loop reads CATSDPHLAGGTDTQYF. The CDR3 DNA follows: TGTGCCACCAGTGATCCACACCTAGCGGGGGGAACAGATACGCAGTATTTT.

The DNA for the CDR3 is TGTGCCAGTAGTATAGATCCCCAGGGGACGAACACTGAAGCTTTCTTT. It encodes CASSIDPQGTNTEAFF. The V and J genes are TRBV19 and TRBJ1-1, with D possibly matching TRBD1 (6 bases). The ends were cut back, 0 bases at V and 1 base at J, with 12 bases in the middle. The CDR3 spans 16 residues. CDR1 is LNHDA and CDR2 is SQIVND in the germline V gene (reference sequence).

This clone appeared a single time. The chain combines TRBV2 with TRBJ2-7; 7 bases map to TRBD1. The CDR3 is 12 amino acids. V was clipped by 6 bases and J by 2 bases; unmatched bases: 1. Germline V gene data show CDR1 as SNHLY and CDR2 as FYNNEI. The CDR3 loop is CASRGTAYEQYF. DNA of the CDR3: TGTGCCAGCAGGGGGACAGCCTACGAGCAGTACTTC.

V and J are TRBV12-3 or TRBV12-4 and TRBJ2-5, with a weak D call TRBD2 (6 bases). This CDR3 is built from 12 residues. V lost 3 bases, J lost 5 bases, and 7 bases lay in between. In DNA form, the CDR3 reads TGTGCCAGCAGTTTTGGGGGGGAGACCCAGTACTTC. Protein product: CASSFGGETQYF.

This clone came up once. The CDR3 region is CASSQEVAGGHEQFF. The CDR3 bases are TGTGCCAGCAGCCAAGAGGTAGCGGGGGGCCATGAGCAGTTCTTC. The chain combines TRBV4-2 with TRBJ2-1, with TRBD2 matching over 10 bases. V lost 0 bases, J lost 8 bases, and 4 bases stayed unmatched. The CDR3 loop spans 15 amino acids. Per the germline V gene, CDR1 is LGHNA and CDR2 is YNFKEQ.

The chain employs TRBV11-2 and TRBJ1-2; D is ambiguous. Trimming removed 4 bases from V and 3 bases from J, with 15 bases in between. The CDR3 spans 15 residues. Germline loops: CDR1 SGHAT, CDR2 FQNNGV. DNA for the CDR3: TGTGCCAGCAGCTCGCGGGGTTTGAGTGACTATGGCTACACCTTC. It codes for CASSSRGLSDYGYTF.

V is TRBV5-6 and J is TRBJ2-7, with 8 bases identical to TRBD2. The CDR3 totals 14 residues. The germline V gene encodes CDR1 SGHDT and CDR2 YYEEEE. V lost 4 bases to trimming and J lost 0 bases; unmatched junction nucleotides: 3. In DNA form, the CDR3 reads TGTGCCAGCAGCGGCGGGGGGAGCTCCTACGAGCAGTACTTC. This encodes CASSGGGSSYEQYF.

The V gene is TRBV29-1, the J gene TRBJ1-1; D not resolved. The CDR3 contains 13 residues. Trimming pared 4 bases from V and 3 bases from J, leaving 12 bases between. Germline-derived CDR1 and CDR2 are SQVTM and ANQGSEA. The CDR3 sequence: CSVGSGFDTEAFF. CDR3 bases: TGCAGCGTTGGGTCCGGGTTCGACACTGAAGCTTTCTTT.

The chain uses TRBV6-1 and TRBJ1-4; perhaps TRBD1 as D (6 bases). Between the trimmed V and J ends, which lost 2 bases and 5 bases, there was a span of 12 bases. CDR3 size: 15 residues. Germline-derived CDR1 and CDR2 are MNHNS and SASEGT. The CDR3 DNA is TGTGCCAGCAGTGAATTGGGGGGGCAAAATGAAAAACTGTTTTTT. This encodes CASSELGGQNEKLFF.

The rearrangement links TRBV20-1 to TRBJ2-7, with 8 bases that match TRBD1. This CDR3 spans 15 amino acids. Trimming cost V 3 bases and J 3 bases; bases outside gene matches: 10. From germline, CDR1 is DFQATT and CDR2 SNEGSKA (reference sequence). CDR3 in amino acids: CSASVAGQGYYEQYF. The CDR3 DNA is TGCAGTGCTAGTGTAGCCGGACAGGGATACTACGAGCAGTACTTC.

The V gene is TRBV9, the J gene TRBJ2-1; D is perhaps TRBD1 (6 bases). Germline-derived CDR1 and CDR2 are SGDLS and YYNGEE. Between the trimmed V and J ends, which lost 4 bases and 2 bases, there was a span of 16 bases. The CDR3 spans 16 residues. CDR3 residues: CASSLTQGPAYNEQFF. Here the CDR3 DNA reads TGTGCCAGCAGCCTCACCCAGGGGCCTGCCTACAATGAGCAGTTCTTC. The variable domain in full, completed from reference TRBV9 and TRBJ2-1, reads DSGVTQTPKHLITATGQRVTLRCSPRSGDLSVYWYQQSLDQGLQFLIQYYNGEERAKGNILERFSAQQFPDLHSELNLSSLELGDSALYFCASSLTQGPAYNEQFFGPGTRLTVL.

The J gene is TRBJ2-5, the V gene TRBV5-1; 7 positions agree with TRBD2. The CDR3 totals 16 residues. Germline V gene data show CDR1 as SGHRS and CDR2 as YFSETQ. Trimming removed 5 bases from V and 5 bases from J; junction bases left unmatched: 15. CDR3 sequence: CASSSEPSGEGETQYF. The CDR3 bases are TGCGCCAGCAGTTCAGAGCCCAGCGGGGAGGGGGAGACCCAGTACTTC. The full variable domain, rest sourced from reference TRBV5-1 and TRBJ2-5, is KAGVTQTPRYLIKTRGQQVTLSCSPISGHRSVSWYQQTPGQGLQFLFEYFSETQRNKGNFPGRFSGRQFSNSRSEMNVSTLELGDSALYLCASSSEPSGEGETQYFGPGTRLLVL.

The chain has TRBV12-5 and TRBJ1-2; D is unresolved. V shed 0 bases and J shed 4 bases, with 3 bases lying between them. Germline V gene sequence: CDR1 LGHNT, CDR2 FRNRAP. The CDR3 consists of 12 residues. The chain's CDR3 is CASGLVSYGYTF. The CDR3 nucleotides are TGTGCTAGTGGTTTGGTGAGCTATGGCTACACCTTC.

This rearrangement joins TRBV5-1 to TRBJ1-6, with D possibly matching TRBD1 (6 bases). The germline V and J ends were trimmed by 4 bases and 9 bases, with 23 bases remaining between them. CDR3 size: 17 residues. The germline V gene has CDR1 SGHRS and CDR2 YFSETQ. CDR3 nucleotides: TGCGCCAGCAGCCCCAAGGGGGTAGCTGAGGGTGGTTCACCCCTCCACTTT. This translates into CASSPKGVAEGGSPLHF.

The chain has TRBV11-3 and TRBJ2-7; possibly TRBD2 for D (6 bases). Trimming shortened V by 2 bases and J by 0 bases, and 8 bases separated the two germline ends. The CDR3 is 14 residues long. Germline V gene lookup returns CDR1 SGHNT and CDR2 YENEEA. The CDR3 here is CASSLTGDSYEQYF. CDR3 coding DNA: TGTGCCAGCAGCTTAACGGGGGACTCCTACGAGCAGTACTTC.

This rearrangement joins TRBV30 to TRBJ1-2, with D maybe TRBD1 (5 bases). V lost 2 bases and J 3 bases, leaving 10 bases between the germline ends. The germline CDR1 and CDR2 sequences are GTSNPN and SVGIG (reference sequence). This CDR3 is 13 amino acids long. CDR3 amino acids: CAWSQGRDYGYTF. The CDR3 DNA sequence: TGTGCCTGGAGTCAGGGTAGAGACTATGGCTACACCTTC. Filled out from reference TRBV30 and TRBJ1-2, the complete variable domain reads SQTIHQWPATLVQPVGSPLSLECTVEGTSNPNLYWYRQAAGRGLQLLFYSVGIGQISSEVPQNLSASRPQDRQFILSSKKLLLSDSGFYLCAWSQGRDYGYTFGSGTRLTVV.

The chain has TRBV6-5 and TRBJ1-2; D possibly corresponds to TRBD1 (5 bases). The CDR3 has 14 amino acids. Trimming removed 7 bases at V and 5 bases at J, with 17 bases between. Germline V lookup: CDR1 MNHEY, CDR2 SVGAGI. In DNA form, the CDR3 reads TGTGCCAGCATGGTGGAGGCGGGGGGGTATGGCTACACCTTC. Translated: CASMVEAGGYGYTF.